This TCR beta chain originates from a study of T cell changes during pregnancy in multiple sclerosis. The CDR3 loop spans 15 amino acids. Germline CDR1 and CDR2: SNHLY and FYNNEI. Trimming shortened V by 2 bases and J by 4 bases, and 9 bases separated the two germline ends. Measured with immunoSEQ multiplex PCR; TCRdb has only the in-frame clones, and not every one. The sample contains around 19,000 clones, about nine tenths of which appear only once. The clonotype comes from a female donor in good health, enrolled as a control in a pregnancy study. The source material was CD8+ T cells from peripheral blood mononuclear cells, sampled in the third trimester of pregnancy. The chain couples TRBV2 to TRBJ1-6; weak D call: TRBD1 (5 bases). The CDR3 spells CASSETGIYNSPLHF. The CDR3 coding sequence is TGTGCCAGCAGTGAAACAGGCATTTATAATTCACCCCTCCACTTT. Using reference TRBV2 and TRBJ1-6 for the parts outside the CDR3, the full variable domain is EPEVTQTPSHQVTQMGQEVILRCVPISNHLYFYWYRQILGQKVEFLVSFYNNEISEKSEIFDDQFSVERPDGSNFTLKIRSTKLEDSAMYFCASSETGIYNSPLHFGNGTRLTVT.